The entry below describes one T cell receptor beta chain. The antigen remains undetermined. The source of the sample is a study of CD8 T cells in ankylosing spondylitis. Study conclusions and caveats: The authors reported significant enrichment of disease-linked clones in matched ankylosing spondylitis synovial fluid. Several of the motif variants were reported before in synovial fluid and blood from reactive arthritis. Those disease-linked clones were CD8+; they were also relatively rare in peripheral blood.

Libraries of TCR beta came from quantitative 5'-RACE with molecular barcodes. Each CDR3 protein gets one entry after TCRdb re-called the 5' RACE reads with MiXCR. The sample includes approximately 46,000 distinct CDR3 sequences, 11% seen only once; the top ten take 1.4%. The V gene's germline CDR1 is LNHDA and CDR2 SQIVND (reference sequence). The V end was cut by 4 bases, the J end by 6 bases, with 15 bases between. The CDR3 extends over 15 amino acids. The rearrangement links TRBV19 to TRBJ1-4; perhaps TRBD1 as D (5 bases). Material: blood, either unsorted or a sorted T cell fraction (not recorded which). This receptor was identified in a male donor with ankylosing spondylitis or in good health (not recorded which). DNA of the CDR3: TGTGCCAGTAGTACATCCGGGACGGGCGATGAAAAACTGTTTTTT. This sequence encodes CASSTSGTGDEKLFF.